These 7 T cell receptor beta chains were sequenced from one sample in a study of shared clonotypes between healthy human individuals. Data came from immunoSEQ multiplex PCR; TCRdb stores just in-frame clones and leaves some out. The repertoire includes approximately 1,500,000 clones, 95% to 99% of them detected once, and approximately 0.45% sits in the top ten. Sequenced input: naive CD4+ T cells sorted from blood. Sample subset: CD45RA+ positively selected. The receptors were sampled from a man between 25 and 39 years old in good health.

Remarks on this clone: Germline and junction disagree at one end, which may indicate a read error. V gene TRBV5-1 combines with J gene TRBJ2-7, with D perhaps matching TRBD2 (5 bases). Germline V lookup: CDR1 SGHRS, CDR2 YFSETQ. This CDR3 is 12 amino acids long. Written as DNA, the CDR3 is TGCGCCAGCAGCGTTGAGGGCTACGAGCAGTGCTTC. It is translated as CASSVEGYEQCF.

The rearrangement joins TRBV5-1 to TRBJ2-5; 7 positions match TRBD1. Germline loops: CDR1 SGHRS, CDR2 YFSETQ. The CDR3 has 16 amino acids. Unmatched junction bases numbered 10, after V lost 0 bases and J lost 5 bases. The CDR3 is CASSLGQGWGDETQYF. As DNA, the CDR3 is TGCGCCAGCAGCTTGGGACAGGGATGGGGAGATGAGACCCAGTACTTC.

V gene TRBV6-6 combines with J gene TRBJ2-5, with unresolved D. The CDR3 consists of 15 residues. Per germline, CDR1 MNHNY and CDR2 SVGAGI (reference sequence). Trimming shortened V by 6 bases and J by 5 bases, and 19 bases separated the two germline ends. CDR3 sequence reads: CASRYGALSGETQYF. The CDR3 DNA reads TGTGCCAGCAGGTACGGAGCATTATCCGGGGAGACCCAGTACTTC.

Notes on this clone: Other DNA sequences from this sample encode an identical CDR3 as well. The chain is built from TRBV28 and TRBJ2-1; D is perhaps TRBD2 (5 bases). Germline lookup yields CDR1 MDHEN and CDR2 SYDVKM. V was clipped by 8 bases and J by 3 bases, with 5 bases between them. The CDR3 extends over 11 amino acids. CDR3 sequence (DNA): TGTGCCAGCCGGGACTACAATGAGCAGTTCTTC. Amino acid sequence: CASRDYNEQFF. The entire variable domain, with the rest obtained from reference TRBV28 and TRBJ2-1, is as follows: DVKVTQSSRYLVKRTGEKVFLECVQDMDHENMFWYRQDPGLGLRLIYFSYDVKMKEKGDIPEGYSVSREKKERFSLILESASTNQTSMYLCASRDYNEQFFGPGTRLTVL.

The chain carries TRBV6-6 and TRBJ2-1; TRBD2 matches at 11 bases. The CDR3 sequence is 15 residues long. Per germline, CDR1 MNHNY and CDR2 SVGAGI (reference sequence). V lost 6 bases and J lost 7; bases outside the gene matches: 8. The CDR3 nucleotides read TGTGCCAGCAGCCGGGGTAGCGGGAGGGCAAATGAGCAGTTCTTC. As protein: CASSRGSGRANEQFF.

V and J are TRBV6-6 and TRBJ2-3, with D possibly being TRBD2 (5 bases). The CDR3 sequence is 14 residues long. Germline CDR1 reads MNHNY; CDR2 reads SVGAGI (reference sequence). Trimming removed 0 bases at V and 5 bases at J, with 9 bases between. The CDR3 DNA is TGTGCCAGCAGTTACTCACTAGAAGGAGATACGCAGTATTTT. It encodes CASSYSLEGDTQYF.

This clone has only one observation. This chain connects TRBV4-3 to TRBJ2-7; TRBD1 is a possible D gene (6 bases). The CDR3 runs to 15 residues. The germline gives CDR1 LGHNA, CDR2 YSLEER. Between the trimmed V and J ends, which lost 1 base and 2 bases, there was a span of 12 bases. The CDR3, as DNA: TGCGCCAGCAGCCAAGCCCCGGACAGCACCTACGAGCAGTACTTC. Translation gives CASSQAPDSTYEQYF.